The entry below gives a single T cell receptor (beta chain) sequence along with its context. The clone's antigen remains unknown. No base quality values were provided; no much bigger clone lies one nucleotide off. Including cysteine and phenylalanine, the CDR3 has 18 amino acids. Just the 54-base CDR3 DNA is kept, in frame starting at base 1. Taken from the germline V gene (reference sequence), the CDR1 and CDR2 loops are SGHKS and YYEKEE. V and J are truncated by 4 bases and 1 base respectively, leaving an intervening sequence of 24 bases. This specimen belongs to a study of T cell changes during pregnancy in multiple sclerosis (dated by TCRdb to about 2019). Notes on the research overall: The study looked at changes in the T cell repertoire across pregnancy in women with multiple sclerosis.

The library was obtained by the immunoSEQ multiplex PCR assay. TCRdb stores this immuneACCESS table with in-frame sequences only. Part of the clones is absent; in the studies checked, under half of the shortfall reflects unresolved V genes, and no reason is known for the rest. The sample table contains tens of thousands of clones; only one count was recorded for around 90% of them. The biggest ten clones account for approximately 8.4% of the sample. The sequence was collected from a female donor with multiple sclerosis, enrolled in a pregnancy study. Sequenced here: CD8+ T cells from peripheral blood mononuclear cells, sampled before pregnancy. The receptor chain draws on TRBV5-5 and TRBJ2-7; the D region possibly corresponds to TRBD1 (5 bases align). The CDR3 reads as follows: CASSHRWVGPKSSYEQYF. The DNA sequence follows: TGTGCCAGCAGCCATCGCTGGGTGGGGCCAAAGAGTTCCTACGAGCAGTACTTC.